Detailed here is one TCR delta chain. This clone has only a few counts. No cognate antigen has been identified for it. A far larger clone is a single base away, which makes a read error likely. The data belong to a study of gamma-delta T cells after stem cell transplantation listed by TCRdb under 2016. Trimming accounts for 5 bases at V and 2 bases at J, while the number of junction bases matched to no gene is 16. Via the germline V gene, CDR1 is GEAIGNYY and CDR2 EKD. The CDR3 measures 17 amino acids from cysteine to phenylalanine. The kept DNA is CDR3 alone, 51 bases in frame from the first base. Library method: RT-PCR. The sequencer was an Illumina MiSeq. In TCRdb, clones were called once more from the public reads by CATT, and rows of identical DNA were later combined. The sample table holds some 870 delta-chain clones, of which about 20% were seen once. The top ten clonotypes cover under 30% of the sample.

Sequenced sample: gamma-delta T cells. The clonotype was recovered from a human donor. It is not recorded whose cells these are; they may come from a transplant donor. The chain is made from TRDV2 and TRDJ1, and TRDD3 aligns with 7 junction nucleotides. The bases read TGTGCCTGTGGCAAGGTAGACTCGTGGGGGAAAACCGATAAACTCATCTTT. Its protein is CACGKVDSWGKTDKLIF.